This paragraph covers one TCR beta chain sequence. What it binds is unknown. Produced via immunoSEQ multiplex PCR; TCRdb's table is partial and in-frame only. The sample contains around 100,000 clones, approximately 84% of which appear only once. These data originate in a study of T cell responses to AZD1222 COVID-19 vaccine. General study points: Donors were chiefly white British, with a greater number of females, and clonal diversity was perhaps underestimated. Spike-wide vaccine-associated CD4 TCRs dominated at 160-218 and 743-854. Targets within unmutated variant regions were reportedly found for nearly half of spike-specific TCRs. Repertoire sampling happened only post peak T cell response.

This CDR3 is 14 amino acids long. V lost 4 bases and J 0 bases, leaving 11 bases between the germline ends. Germline loops: CDR1 SGDLS, CDR2 YYNGEE. The V gene is TRBV9, the J gene TRBJ2-7; the D is unclear. The specimen was peripheral blood, collected on day 0 of AZD1222 vaccination. This TCR was recovered from an adult in good health. CDR3 coding DNA: TGTGCCAGCAGCAGAACACGGACCTCCTACGAGCAGTACTTC. Translating gives CASSRTRTSYEQYF. Full variable domain (remainder filled in from reference TRBV9 and TRBJ2-7): DSGVTQTPKHLITATGQRVTLRCSPRSGDLSVYWYQQSLDQGLQFLIQYYNGEERAKGNILERFSAQQFPDLHSELNLSSLELGDSALYFCASSRTRTSYEQYFGPGTRLTVT.